These 4 T cell receptor beta chains were all obtained from the same sample, sequenced in a study of blood T cell repertoires in COVID-19. The repertoire was sequenced with immunoSEQ multiplex PCR; TCRdb's copy has only in-frame clones and lacks some. The sample yields 250,000 to 300,000 clones, around 90% seen once. The sequenced material came from peripheral blood. Source of these receptors: a woman in her 40s who had recovered from COVID-19.

This chain uses TRBV19 with TRBJ1-2; maybe TRBD1 (5 bases). The germline CDR1 and CDR2 sequences are LNHDA and SQIVND (reference sequence). The CDR3 covers 13 residues. Trimming removed 11 bases from V and 0 bases from J, with 13 bases in between. For the CDR3, the DNA is TGTGCCGCCCAGGGTGGGCCTAACTATGGCTACACCTTC. It specifies CAAQGGPNYGYTF.

This rearrangement joins TRBV9 to TRBJ2-2; 9 bases line up with TRBD1. CDR1 SGDLS and CDR2 YYNGEE come from the germline V gene. CDR3 length: 15 residues. V trimming: 4 bases; J trimming: 1 base; junction bases outside the gene matches: 2. The CDR3 reads CASSPGQGNTGELFF. In DNA form, the CDR3 reads TGTGCCAGCAGCCCGGGACAGGGGAACACCGGGGAGCTGTTTTTT.

This sequence joins TRBV10-2 and TRBJ2-1; D is ambiguous. Trimming pared 3 bases from V and 8 bases from J, leaving 8 bases between. CDR1 WSHSY and CDR2 SAAADI come from the germline V gene. The CDR3 is made up of 12 amino acids. The CDR3 DNA is TGCGCCAGCAGTGAATACACGTATGAGCAGTTCTTC. Its translation is CASSEYTYEQFF.

CDR3 region: CASSQDPHSLARGGSTDTQYF. The DNA of the CDR3 is TGTGCCAGCAGCCAAGATCCCCATTCTCTAGCTAGGGGGGGATCCACAGATACGCAGTATTTT. The chain recombines TRBV3-1 (or the pseudogene TRBV3-2) with TRBJ2-3, with a weak D call TRBD2 (7 bases). The CDR3 length is 21 residues. The germline V gene has CDR1 LGHDT and CDR2 YNNKEL (reference sequence). V gave up 0 bases and J gave up 2 bases, with 27 bases separating them.